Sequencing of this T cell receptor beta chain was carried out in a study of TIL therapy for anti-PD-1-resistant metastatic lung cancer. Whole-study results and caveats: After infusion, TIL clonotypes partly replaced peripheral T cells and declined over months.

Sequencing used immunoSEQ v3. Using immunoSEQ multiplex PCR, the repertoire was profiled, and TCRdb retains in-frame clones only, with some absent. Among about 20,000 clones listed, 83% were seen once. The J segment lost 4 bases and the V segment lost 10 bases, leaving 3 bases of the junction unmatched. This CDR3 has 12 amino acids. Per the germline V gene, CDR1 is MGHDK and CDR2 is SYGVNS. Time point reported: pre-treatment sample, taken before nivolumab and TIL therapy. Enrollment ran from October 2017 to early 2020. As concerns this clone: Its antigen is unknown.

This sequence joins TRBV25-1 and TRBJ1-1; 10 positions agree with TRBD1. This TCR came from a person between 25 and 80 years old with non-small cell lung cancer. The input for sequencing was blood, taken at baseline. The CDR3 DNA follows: TGTGCCACCAGGACAGGGGGCACTGAAGCTTTCTTT. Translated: CATRTGGTEAFF.